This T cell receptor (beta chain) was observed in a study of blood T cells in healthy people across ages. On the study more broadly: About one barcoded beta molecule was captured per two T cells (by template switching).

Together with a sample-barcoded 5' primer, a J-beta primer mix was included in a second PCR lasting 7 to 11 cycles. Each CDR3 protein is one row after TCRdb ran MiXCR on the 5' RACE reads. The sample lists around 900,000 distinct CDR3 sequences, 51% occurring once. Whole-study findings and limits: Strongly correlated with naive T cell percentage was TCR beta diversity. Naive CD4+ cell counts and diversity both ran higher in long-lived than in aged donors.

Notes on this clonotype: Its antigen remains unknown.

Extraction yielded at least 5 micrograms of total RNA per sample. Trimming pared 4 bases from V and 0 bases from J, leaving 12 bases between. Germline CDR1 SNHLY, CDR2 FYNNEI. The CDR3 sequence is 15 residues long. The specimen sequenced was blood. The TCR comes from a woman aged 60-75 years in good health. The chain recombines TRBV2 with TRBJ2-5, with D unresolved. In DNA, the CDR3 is TGTGCCAGCAGTGCTACCCGTTGGTACCAAGAGACCCAGTACTTC. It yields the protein CASSATRWYQETQYF.